This is a list of T cell receptor beta chains from one sample in a study of CD8+ T cells in alopecia areata. Generated by immunoSEQ multiplex PCR, the TCRdb table keeps only in-frame clones and is missing some. The sample carries roughly 250,000 clones, around 67% recorded once. Sequencing was performed on CD4+ T cells sorted from blood, taken at week 0. The origin of the receptors is a human donor with alopecia areata. Both conserved end residues are trimmed from each CDR3. A D gene is named only where the DNA matches it firmly.

TRBV5-1,.,ASSLTAKETQY
TRBV30,.,AWSPGTDTQY
TRBV7-2,.,ASSSQRIDTQY
TRBV30,.,AWSASYNEQF
TRBV29-1,.,SVADGGNSPLH
TRBV27,TRBD2,ASSSASGGQETQY
TRBV7-9,.,ASSLKGSGTEAF
TRBV4-3,TRBD2,ASSQDTSGAYNEQF
TRBV7-6,TRBD1,ASSPARGQGGRDEQF
TRBV29-1,TRBD1,SVGQGRETQY
TRBV2,.,ASSPRRNGYT